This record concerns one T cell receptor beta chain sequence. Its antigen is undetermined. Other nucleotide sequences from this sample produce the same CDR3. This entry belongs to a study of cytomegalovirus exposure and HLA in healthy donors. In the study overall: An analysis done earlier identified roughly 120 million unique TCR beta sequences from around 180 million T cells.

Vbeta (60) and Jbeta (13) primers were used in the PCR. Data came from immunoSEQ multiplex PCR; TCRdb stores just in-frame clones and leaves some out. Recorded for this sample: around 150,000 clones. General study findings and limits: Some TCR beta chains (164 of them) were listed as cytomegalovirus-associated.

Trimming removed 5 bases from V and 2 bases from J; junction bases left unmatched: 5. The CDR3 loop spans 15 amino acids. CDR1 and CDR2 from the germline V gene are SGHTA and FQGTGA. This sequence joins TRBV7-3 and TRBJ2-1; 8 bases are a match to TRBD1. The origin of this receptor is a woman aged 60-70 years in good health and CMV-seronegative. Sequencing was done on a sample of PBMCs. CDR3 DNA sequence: TGTGCCAGCAGCCTCGGACAGGGTACCTACAATGAGCAGTTCTTC. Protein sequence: CASSLGQGTYNEQFF.